What follows describes a single T cell receptor beta chain. Method: immunoSEQ multiplex PCR; TCRdb's copy keeps in-frame clones and lacks some. This table holds 300,000 to 450,000 clones, over 65% found once. The length of the CDR3 is 14 residues. Looked up from germline, CDR1 is SNHLY and CDR2 is FYNNEI. V dropped 6 bases and J dropped 7; count of bases not matched to a gene: 8. This sample stems from a study of blood T cell repertoires in COVID-19. Study as a whole: Sources were T cells, B-cell-depleted T cells, or PBMCs; the material itself was cDNA or gDNA.

The chain is built from TRBV2 and TRBJ2-5, with 10 bases aligning to TRBD2. The sample consisted of peripheral blood. The sequence was obtained from a human donor with acute or convalescent COVID-19. The donor label of this sample is uncertain. CDR3 loop: CASRASGSGGTQYF. The CDR3 bases are TGTGCCAGCAGAGCTAGCGGGAGTGGGGGGACCCAGTACTTC.